This T cell receptor beta chain appears in the sequencing data of a study of long-term antiretroviral therapy in people with HIV. An immunoSEQ assay, version v3.0, was performed at survey level. Libraries were prepared by immunoSEQ multiplex PCR; TCRdb keeps only in-frame clonotypes and omits some of them. The table records 15,000 to 20,000 clones, around 84% of them present only once. By share, this clone ranks as large. The CDR3 is 12 amino acids. Germline loops: CDR1 SGHRS, CDR2 YFSETQ. The V end lost 7 bases, the J end lost 0 bases, and 7 bases lay between the germline ends. Sequenced here: unsorted PBMCs, sampled 0.3 years after starting antiretroviral therapy. V and J are TRBV5-1 and TRBJ1-1, with unresolved D. This receptor was taken from a woman between 45 and 65 years old with HIV. This CDR3 reads CASRRMNTEAFF. The CDR3 DNA is TGCGCCAGCCGGCGAATGAACACTGAAGCTTTCTTT.